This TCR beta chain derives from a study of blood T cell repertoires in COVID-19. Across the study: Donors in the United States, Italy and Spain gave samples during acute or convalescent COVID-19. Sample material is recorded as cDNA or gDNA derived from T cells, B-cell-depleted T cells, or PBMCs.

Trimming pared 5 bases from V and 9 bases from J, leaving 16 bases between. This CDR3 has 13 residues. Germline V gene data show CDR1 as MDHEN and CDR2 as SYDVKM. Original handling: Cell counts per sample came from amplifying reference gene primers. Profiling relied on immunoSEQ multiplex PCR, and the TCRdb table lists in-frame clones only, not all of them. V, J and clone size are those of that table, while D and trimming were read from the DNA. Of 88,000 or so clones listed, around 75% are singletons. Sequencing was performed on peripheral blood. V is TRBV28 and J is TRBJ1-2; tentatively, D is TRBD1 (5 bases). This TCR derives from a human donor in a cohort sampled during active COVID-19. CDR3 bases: TGTGCCAGCAGTCTGACAGCCTCCTCACGCTACACCTTC. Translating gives CASSLTASSRYTF.